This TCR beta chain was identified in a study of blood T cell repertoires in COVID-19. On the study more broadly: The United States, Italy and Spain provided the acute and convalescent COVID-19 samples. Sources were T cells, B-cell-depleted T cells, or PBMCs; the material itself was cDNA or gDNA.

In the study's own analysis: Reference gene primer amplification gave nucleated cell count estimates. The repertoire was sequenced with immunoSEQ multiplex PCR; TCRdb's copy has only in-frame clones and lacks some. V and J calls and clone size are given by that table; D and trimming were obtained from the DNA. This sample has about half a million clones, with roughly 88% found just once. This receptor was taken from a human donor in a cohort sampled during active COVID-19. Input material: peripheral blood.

CDR3 residues: CSVEGIGLGAFF. In DNA form, the CDR3 reads TGCAGCGTTGAAGGGATTGGGCTGGGAGCTTTCTTT. The rearrangement joins TRBV29-1 to TRBJ1-1; D uncertain. The CDR3 loop spans 12 amino acids. Deletions cut 1 base from V and 10 bases from J, with 13 bases between. Germline V gene data show CDR1 as SQVTM and CDR2 as ANQGSEA.